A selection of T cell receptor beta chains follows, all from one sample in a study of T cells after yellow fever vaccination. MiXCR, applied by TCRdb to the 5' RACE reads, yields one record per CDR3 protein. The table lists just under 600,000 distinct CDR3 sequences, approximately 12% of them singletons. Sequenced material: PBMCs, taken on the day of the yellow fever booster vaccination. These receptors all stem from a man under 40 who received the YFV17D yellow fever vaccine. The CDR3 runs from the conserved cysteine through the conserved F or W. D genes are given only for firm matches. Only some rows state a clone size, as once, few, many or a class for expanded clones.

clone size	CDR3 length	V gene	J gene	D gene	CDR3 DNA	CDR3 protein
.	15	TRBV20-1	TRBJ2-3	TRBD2	TGCAGTGCTAGTCCAACTAGCGGGAGCACAGATACGCAGTATTTT	CSASPTSGSTDTQYF
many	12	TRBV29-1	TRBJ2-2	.	TGCAGCGTTGCAGTGGCGGTCGGGGAGCTGTTTTTT	CSVAVAVGELFF
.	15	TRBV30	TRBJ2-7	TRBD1	TGTGCCTGGAGTTTTCGGGGACAGGGTTACTACGAGCAGTACTTC	CAWSFRGQGYYEQYF
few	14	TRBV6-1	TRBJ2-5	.	TGTGCCACTAAAGCCGGGGGCGTTCAGCGTGGCCAGTACTTC	CATKAGGVQRGQYF
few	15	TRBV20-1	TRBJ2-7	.	TGCAGTGCGCTAGACAACAGGCGGGGAAACTACGAGCAGTACTTC	CSALDNRRGNYEQYF
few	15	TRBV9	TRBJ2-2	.	TGTGCCAGCAGCCCCCCACCAGGGACCACCGGGGAGCTGTTTTTT	CASSPPPGTTGELFF
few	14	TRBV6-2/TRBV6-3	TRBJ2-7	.	TGTGCCAGCAGTTACTCCAGGGGATGGGGCGAGCAGTACTTC	CASSYSRGWGEQYF
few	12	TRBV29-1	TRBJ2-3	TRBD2	TGCAGCGCACTAGCGGGAAGAGATACGCAGTATTTT	CSALAGRDTQYF
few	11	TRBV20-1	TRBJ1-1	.	TGCAGTGCCCGCAGCGACACTGAAGCTTTCTTT	CSARSDTEAFF
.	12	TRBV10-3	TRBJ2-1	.	TGTGCCATCAGCCCTTCCGTCAATGAGCAGTTCTTC	CAISPSVNEQFF
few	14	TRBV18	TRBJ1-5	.	TGTGCCAGCTCACCAGCCCTGAGCAATCAGCCCCAGCATTTT	CASSPALSNQPQHF
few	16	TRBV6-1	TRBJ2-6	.	TGTGCCAGCAGCGGACAGAGCTACTCTGGGGCCAACGTCCTGACTTTC	CASSGQSYSGANVLTF
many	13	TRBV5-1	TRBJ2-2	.	TGCGCCAGCAGCTTGTATAACACCGGGGAGCTGTTTTTT	CASSLYNTGELFF
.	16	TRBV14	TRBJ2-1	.	TGTGCCAGCAGCCTTTCGGGAGTGGTGTCCTACAATGAGCAGTTCTTC	CASSLSGVVSYNEQFF
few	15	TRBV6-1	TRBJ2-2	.	TGTGCCAGAACCCCCGGGCCAGATGGGACCGGGGAGCTGTTTTTT	CARTPGPDGTGELFF
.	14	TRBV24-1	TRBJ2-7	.	TGTGCCACCAGTCCAGCGGCAGGGCTACGCGAGCAGTACTTC	CATSPAAGLREQYF
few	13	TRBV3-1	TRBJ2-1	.	TGTGCCAGCAGCTACTTAGGGAACAATGAGCAGTTCTTC	CASSYLGNNEQFF
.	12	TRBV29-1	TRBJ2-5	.	TGCAGCGTTGCACACCTCTTAGAGACCCAGTACTTC	CSVAHLLETQYF
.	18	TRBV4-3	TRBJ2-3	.	TGCGCCAGCAGCCAAGCGAGCGCTGTGGCGGGATCCTCAGATACGCAGTATTTT	CASSQASAVAGSSDTQYF
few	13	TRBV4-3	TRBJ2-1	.	TGCGCCAGCAGCCAGATTGGCGGCAATGAGCAGTTCTTC	CASSQIGGNEQFF
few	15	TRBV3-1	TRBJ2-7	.	TGTGCCAGCAGCCAAGATGAGGCAGGGGCCTACGAGCAGTACTTC	CASSQDEAGAYEQYF
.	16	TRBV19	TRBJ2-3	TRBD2	TGTGCCAGTAGTATTGGTGGCGGGAGGGCCGCAGATACGCAGTATTTT	CASSIGGGRAADTQYF
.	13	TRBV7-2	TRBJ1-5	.	TGTGCCAGCAGTTACGGTTATGGTCAGCCCCAGCATTTT	CASSYGYGQPQHF
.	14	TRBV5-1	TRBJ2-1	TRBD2	TGCGCCAGCAGACAATTAGCGGGAGCCAATGAGCAGTTCTTC	CASRQLAGANEQFF
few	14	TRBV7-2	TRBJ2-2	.	TGTGCCAGCAGCTTAGCACTAGTTACCGGGGAGCTGTTTTTT	CASSLALVTGELFF
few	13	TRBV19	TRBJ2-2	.	TGTGCCAGTAGTAACCCGGGACCCGGGGAGCTGTTTTTT	CASSNPGPGELFF
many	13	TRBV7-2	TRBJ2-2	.	TGTGCCAGCAGCTCCCAAGGCACCGGGGAGCTGTTTTTT	CASSSQGTGELFF
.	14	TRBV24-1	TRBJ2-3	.	TGTGCCACCCGACAGGACGGTGTCACAGATACGCAGTATTTT	CATRQDGVTDTQYF
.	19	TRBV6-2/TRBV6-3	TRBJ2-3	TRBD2	TGTGCCAGCAGTTACACGATCAGGACTAGCGGGAAGAGCACAGATACGCAGTATTTT	CASSYTIRTSGKSTDTQYF
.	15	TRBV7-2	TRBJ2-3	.	TGTGCCAGCAGCTTAGCGGGACCCGAAGGGCATACGCAGTATTTT	CASSLAGPEGHTQYF
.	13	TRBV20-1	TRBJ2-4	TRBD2	TGCAGTGCTAGTAAAACCTCGGCGGGAGAGCAGTACTTC	CSASKTSAGEQYF
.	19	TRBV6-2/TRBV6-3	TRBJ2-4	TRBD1	TGTGCCAGCGCGACCGCCCACCTCGACAGGGTGTTAGCCAAAAACATTCAGTACTTC	CASATAHLDRVLAKNIQYF
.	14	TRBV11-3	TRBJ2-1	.	TGTGCCAGCAGCTTAGCCCTAGGATCGATTGAGCAGTTCTTC	CASSLALGSIEQFF
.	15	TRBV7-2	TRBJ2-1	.	TGTGCCAGCAGCACACCGGGACAACGCTACAATGAGCAGTTCTTC	CASSTPGQRYNEQFF
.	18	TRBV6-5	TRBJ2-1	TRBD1	TGTGCCAGCAGTTACTCGGGGTCCACACAGGGGCCTTCCCTCGAGCAGTTCTTC	CASSYSGSTQGPSLEQFF
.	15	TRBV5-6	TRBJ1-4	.	TGTGCCAGCAGCGGAACAGCTCGTCTCGACGAAAAACTGTTTTTT	CASSGTARLDEKLFF
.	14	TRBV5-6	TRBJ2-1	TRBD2	TGTGCCAGCAGAGGAAGCGGGAGAACGGATGAGCAGTTCTTC	CASRGSGRTDEQFF
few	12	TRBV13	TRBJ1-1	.	TGTGCCAGCAGCCAGACCGCGACTGAAGCTTTCTTT	CASSQTATEAFF
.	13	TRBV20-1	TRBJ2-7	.	TGCAGTGCGAGACTAACAGGGCGGTCCGAGCAGTACTTC	CSARLTGRSEQYF
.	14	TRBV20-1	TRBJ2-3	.	TGCAGTGCCCAGAAGCAGGCCCGCACAGATACGCAGTATTTT	CSAQKQARTDTQYF
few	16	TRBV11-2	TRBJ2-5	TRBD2	TGTGCCAGCAGCTTAGGGTTTCAAGCGGGGCAAGAGACCCAGTACTTC	CASSLGFQAGQETQYF
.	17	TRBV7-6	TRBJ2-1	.	TGTGCCAGCAGCAGCTCTTGGGGGAGCGGACCCTACAATGAGCAGTTCTTC	CASSSSWGSGPYNEQFF
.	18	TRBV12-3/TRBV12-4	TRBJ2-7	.	TGTGCCAGCAGTTTTGTGCCGGATTCTCGCGGGGTGACGGATGAGCAGTACTTC	CASSFVPDSRGVTDEQYF
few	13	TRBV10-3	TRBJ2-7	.	TGTGCCATCAGCTTGACAGACTCCTACGAGCAGTACTTC	CAISLTDSYEQYF
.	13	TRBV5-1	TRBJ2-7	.	TGCGCCAGCAGCTTCGACAACTCCTACGAGCTGTACTTC	CASSFDNSYELYF
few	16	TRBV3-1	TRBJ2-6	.	TGTGCCAGCAGCCAAGACGGTGGTCGAGGGGCCAACGTCCTGACTTTC	CASSQDGGRGANVLTF
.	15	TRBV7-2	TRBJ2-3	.	TGTGCCAGCAGCTTCCCCGCTAGCGGCACAGATACGCAGTATTTT	CASSFPASGTDTQYF
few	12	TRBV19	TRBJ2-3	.	TGTGCCAGTAGTGTAGAAGGGGATACGCAGTATTTT	CASSVEGDTQYF
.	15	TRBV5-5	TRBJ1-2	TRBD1	TGTGCCAGCAGCTCCCGGACAGGGGAGATGCATGGCTACACCTTC	CASSSRTGEMHGYTF
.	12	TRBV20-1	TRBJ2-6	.	TGCAGTGCCGAACAGGGGGCCAACGTCCTGACTTTC	CSAEQGANVLTF
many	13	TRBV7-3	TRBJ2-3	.	TGTGCCAGCAGCTTAGTGAGCACAGATACGCAGTATTTT	CASSLVSTDTQYF
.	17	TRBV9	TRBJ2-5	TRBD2	TGTGCCAGCAGCGTAGCCCCCCTGGATGCGGGAGGAGAGACCCAGTACTTC	CASSVAPLDAGGETQYF
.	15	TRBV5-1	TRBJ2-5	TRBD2	TGCGCCAGCAGCACGGGGAGGGTTAGTCAAGAGACCCAGTACTTC	CASSTGRVSQETQYF